The 21 T cell receptor beta chains presented below share a single source sample, sequenced in a study of T-cell reconstitution after alpha-beta-depleted transplantation in children (dated by TCRdb to the mid-2010s). Library preparation was by PCR. Sequencing was performed on an Illumina HiSeq 2500. To normalize quantification of the TCRbeta repertoire, the TCR libraries were built with molecular barcoding that relied on unique molecular identifiers. TCRdb passed the public sequencing reads through fastp at Q25 and MiXCR, retaining productive beta sequences. Records with the same CDR3 protein are collapsed into one entry carrying the most frequent genes and DNA. For this sample the table gives about 610,000 distinct CDR3 sequences, of which about 10% were detected only once. Clones ranked in the top ten supply roughly 3.9% of the sample. The sample here was PBMCs from the stem cell graft donor, taken from the stem cell graft. These receptors were taken from a human donor who donated a stem cell graft to a child with acute myeloid leukemia.

Ten or more counts support this clonotype. The V and J genes are TRBV6-2 or TRBV6-3 and TRBJ1-1; 7 bases are shared with TRBD1. Trimming at V came to 1 base and at J to 7 bases, leaving 3 bases not matched to a gene. The CDR3 is 13 residues long. Germline-derived CDR1 and CDR2 are MNHEY and SVGEGT. The CDR3 bases are TGTGCCAGCAGTTACTATGACAGGGATGAAGCTTTCTTT. Its protein product is CASSYYDRDEAFF.

Points on this clonotype: Sequence at one end of the junction differs from germline and may be a read error. The chain couples TRBV7-9 to TRBJ1-1; 11 bases match TRBD1. The CDR3 runs to 15 residues. The germline V gene has CDR1 SEHNR and CDR2 FQNEAQ (reference sequence). The CDR3 spells CTSSLRGTGGTEAFF. CDR3 nucleotides: TGTACCAGCAGCCTAAGAGGGACAGGGGGCACTGAAGCTTTCTTT.

At least ten counts were recorded for this clonotype. V and J are TRBV10-3 and TRBJ2-7; D ambiguous. Germline V gene sequence: CDR1 ENHRY, CDR2 SYGVKD. V gave up 3 bases and J gave up 2 bases, with 11 bases separating them. This CDR3 has 14 residues. CDR3 protein: CAISDSIVPYEQYF. The CDR3 DNA reads TGTGCCATCAGTGATTCAATAGTTCCCTACGAGCAGTACTTC.

The chain joins TRBV19 to TRBJ2-2; tentatively, D is TRBD1 (5 bases). The CDR3 consists of 16 residues. Germline CDR1 reads LNHDA; CDR2 reads SQIVND (reference sequence). V was trimmed by 3 bases and J by 1 base, leaving 12 bases between them. CDR3 sequence: CASSMRSGLNTGELFF. As DNA, the CDR3 is TGTGCCAGTAGTATGCGGTCAGGGTTGAACACCGGGGAGCTGTTTTTT.

In this sample, this clonotype turned up many times. The genes are TRBV7-9 and TRBJ1-3; no clear D. Trimming took off 5 bases at V and 7 bases at J, with 15 bases between the two ends. The CDR3 is made up of 14 amino acids. Germline V lookup: CDR1 SEHNR, CDR2 FQNEAQ (reference sequence). The CDR3 loop is CASSPRTDVNTIYF. The CDR3 DNA sequence: TGTGCCAGCAGCCCGAGGACGGACGTTAACACCATATATTTT.

This sequence joins TRBV7-9 and TRBJ2-1, with D perhaps TRBD2 (5 bases). V was clipped by 5 bases and J by 4 bases, with 12 bases between them. The CDR3 runs to 14 residues. Germline CDR1 SEHNR, CDR2 FQNEAQ (reference sequence). This CDR3 reads CASSPTGIYNEQFF. The CDR3 nucleotides read TGTGCCAGCAGCCCTACGGGAATATACAATGAGCAGTTCTTC.

The chain joins TRBV6-5 to TRBJ2-1, with unresolved D. Germline V gene data show CDR1 as MNHEY and CDR2 as SVGAGI. The CDR3 consists of 12 residues. V was trimmed by 8 bases and J by 1 base, leaving 6 bases between them. CDR3 protein: CASRKSYNEQFF. In DNA, the CDR3 is TGTGCCAGCCGAAAGTCCTACAATGAGCAGTTCTTC.

In its sample, this clonotype was seen a few times. This chain links TRBV14 with TRBJ2-2, with 10 bases lining up with TRBD1. Germline lookup yields CDR1 SGHDN and CDR2 FVKESK. The CDR3 spans 15 residues. The V and J ends lost 6 bases and 7 bases, in that order; junction bases with no gene match: 8. CDR3 coding DNA: TGTGCCAGCAGTCCTCGACAGGGGGCGAACGGGGAGCTGTTTTTT. Its translation: CASSPRQGANGELFF.

CDR3 sequence (DNA): TGCAGTGCTAATGACCGTGGTGGGGGTGGCACTGAAGCTTTCTTT. Residues: CSANDRGGGGTEAFF. The chain links TRBV20-1 to TRBJ1-1, with a possible D match to TRBD1 (5 bases). This CDR3 contains 15 residues. CDR1 DFQATT and CDR2 SNEGSKA come from the germline V gene (reference sequence). Trimming took off 4 bases at V and 4 bases at J, with 19 bases between the two ends.

The chain uses TRBV7-2 and TRBJ1-2; 7 nucleotides align to TRBD1. The CDR3 has 16 amino acids. The J segment lost 7 bases and the V segment lost 1 base, leaving 12 bases of the junction unmatched. The germline V gene has CDR1 SGHTA and CDR2 FQGNSA. The CDR3 loop is CASSLVPGQAGGGYTF. CDR3 sequence (DNA): TGTGCCAGCAGCTTAGTCCCTGGACAGGCCGGAGGTGGCTACACCTTC.

The chain has TRBV29-1 and TRBJ2-1; unclear D gene. Germline CDR1 and CDR2: SQVTM and ANQGSEA. The CDR3 has 11 amino acids. V lost 4 bases to trimming and J lost 7 bases, with 8 bases between them. The CDR3 DNA reads as TGCAGCGTTGGGTTGGCGAATGAGCAGTTCTTC. It codes for CSVGLANEQFF.

This chain uses TRBV6-2 or TRBV6-3 with TRBJ1-4; 7 positions agree with TRBD1. Germline CDR1 is MNHEY and CDR2 is SVGEGT. This CDR3 region has 14 residues. The J segment lost 7 bases and the V segment lost 2 bases, leaving 4 bases of the junction unmatched. CDR3 DNA: TGTGCCAGCAGTTACGGACAGGACCGTGAAAAACTGTTTTTT. Encoded protein: CASSYGQDREKLFF.

This clonotype turned up a few times. The chain recombines TRBV18 with TRBJ2-2; D may be TRBD2 (5 bases). Trimming took 3 bases from V and 4 from J, leaving 12 bases between them. CDR3 length equals 15 residues. Germline V gives CDR1 KGHSH, CDR2 LQKENI. The CDR3 bases are TGTGCCAGCTCACCCCTCCTACGGGGCACCGGGGAGCTGTTTTTT. It codes for CASSPLLRGTGELFF.

The V gene is TRBV6-5, the J gene TRBJ2-1; 7 bases fit TRBD1. The germline V gene encodes CDR1 MNHEY and CDR2 SVGAGI. The V and J ends lost 2 bases and 2 bases, in that order; junction bases with no gene match: 3. The CDR3 runs 15 residues. CDR3 protein: CASSYETGTYNEQFF. The CDR3 region has the DNA TGTGCCAGCAGTTACGAGACAGGGACCTACAATGAGCAGTTCTTC.

The chain combines TRBV10-3 with TRBJ1-5; 10 nucleotides align to TRBD1. CDR3 length: 15 residues. Germline values: CDR1 ENHRY, CDR2 SYGVKD. The trim removed 6 bases at V and 11 bases at J, leaving 13 bases unmatched. The CDR3, as DNA: TGTGCCATCAGCGAGACAGGGGGCTCATCAGCGACCCAGCATTTT. This translates into CAISETGGSSATQHF.

The chain couples TRBV12-3 or TRBV12-4 to TRBJ1-2; 8 bases line up with TRBD1. With 3 bases clipped from V and 0 bases from J, the junction kept 18 bases outside the gene matches. CDR3 length equals 20 residues. CDR3 sequence: CASSFEGFLRQGPSNYGYTF. DNA for the CDR3: TGTGCCAGCAGTTTTGAAGGGTTTTTGAGACAGGGGCCGTCTAACTATGGCTACACCTTC.

This clonotype has at least ten counts. The chain links TRBV9 to TRBJ2-6; 9 bases agree with TRBD1. CDR1 and CDR2 from the germline V gene are SGDLS and YYNGEE. The CDR3 runs to 18 residues. The trim removed 4 bases at V and 0 bases at J, leaving 8 bases unmatched. CDR3 coding DNA: TGTGCCAGCAGCCTATATCCGGGACAGGGCTCTGGGGCCAACGTCCTGACTTTC. It codes for CASSLYPGQGSGANVLTF.

This clonotype was detected only a few times. The chain has TRBV10-3 and TRBJ2-7; 7 positions agree with TRBD2. Trimming removed 7 bases from V and 6 bases from J; junction bases left unmatched: 6. The germline CDR1 and CDR2 sequences are ENHRY and SYGVKD. This CDR3 has 12 residues. CDR3 residues: CAIKSGGGEQYF. The DNA for the CDR3 is TGTGCCATCAAGTCAGGCGGGGGCGAGCAGTACTTC.

This clonotype was counted a few times. The CDR3 region is CASRKHTGELFF. For the CDR3, the DNA is TGTGCCAGCAGAAAACACACCGGGGAGCTGTTTTTT. The chain links TRBV27 to TRBJ2-2; D call uncertain. Germline V gives CDR1 MNHEY, CDR2 SMNVEV (reference sequence). V was trimmed by 6 bases and J by 3 bases, leaving 5 bases between them. The CDR3 spans 12 residues.

A few counts support this clonotype. The chain is built from TRBV2 and TRBJ2-7; 10 bases map to TRBD1. Unmatched junction bases numbered 4, after V lost 7 bases and J lost 4 bases. The CDR3 covers 13 residues. Germline loops: CDR1 SNHLY, CDR2 FYNNEI. The CDR3 DNA sequence: TGTGCCAGCATTAGGGACAGGGGTTACGAGCAGTACTTC. Translated, it gives CASIRDRGYEQYF. Full variable domain (remainder filled in from reference TRBV2 and TRBJ2-7): EPEVTQTPSHQVTQMGQEVILRCVPISNHLYFYWYRQILGQKVEFLVSFYNNEISEKSEIFDDQFSVERPDGSNFTLKIRSTKLEDSAMYFCASIRDRGYEQYFGPGTRLTVT.

This chain connects TRBV7-2 to TRBJ1-1; D might be TRBD1 (5 bases). The germline V gene encodes CDR1 SGHTA and CDR2 FQGNSA. V lost 4 bases and J 9 bases, leaving 21 bases between the germline ends. This CDR3 has 15 amino acids. Here the CDR3 DNA reads TGTGCCAGCAGCTCACCTAGGGGCGGGACTCGGAAAGCTTTCTTT. Residues: CASSSPRGGTRKAFF.